This TCR beta chain was identified in a study of blood T cell repertoires in COVID-19. Study-level information: The United States, Italy and Spain supplied acute and convalescent COVID-19 samples.

In the original processing: For nucleated cells, counts were estimated from reference gene primer amplification. Generated by immunoSEQ multiplex PCR, the TCRdb table keeps only in-frame clones and is missing some. V and J calls and clone size are as listed in that table; D and trimming were resolved from the DNA. The sample consists of about 130,000 clones, about 77% of them appearing once. The CDR3 contains 17 residues. Per the germline V gene, CDR1 is SGHNT and CDR2 is YENEEA. V was cut by 3 bases and J by 3 bases, with 19 bases left in between. The chain recombines TRBV11-3 with TRBJ2-3, with a weak D call TRBD2 (5 bases). The sample was peripheral blood. The source is a man older than 75 with acute or convalescent COVID-19. The CDR3 protein is CASSLSGSRGGTDTQYF. The CDR3 nucleotides are TGTGCCAGCAGCTTGAGCGGCTCCCGCGGTGGGACAGATACGCAGTATTTT.